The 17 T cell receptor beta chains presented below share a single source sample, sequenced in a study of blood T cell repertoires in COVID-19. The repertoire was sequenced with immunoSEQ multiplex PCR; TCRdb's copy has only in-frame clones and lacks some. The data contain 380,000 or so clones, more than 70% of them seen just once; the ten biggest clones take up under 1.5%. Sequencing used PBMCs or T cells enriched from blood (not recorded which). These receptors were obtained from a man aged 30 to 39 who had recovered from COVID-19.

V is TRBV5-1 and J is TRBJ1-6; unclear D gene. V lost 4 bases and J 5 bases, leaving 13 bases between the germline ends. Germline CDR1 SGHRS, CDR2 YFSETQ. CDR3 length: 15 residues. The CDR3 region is CASSEYSRDNSPLHF. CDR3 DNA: TGCGCCAGCAGCGAGTACAGCCGCGATAATTCACCCCTCCACTTT.

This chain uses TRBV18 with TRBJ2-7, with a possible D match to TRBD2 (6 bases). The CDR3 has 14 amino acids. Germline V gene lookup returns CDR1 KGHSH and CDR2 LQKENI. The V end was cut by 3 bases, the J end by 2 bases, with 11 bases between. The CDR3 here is CASSPPREAYEQYF. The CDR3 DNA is TGTGCCAGCTCACCCCCTAGGGAGGCCTACGAGCAGTACTTC.

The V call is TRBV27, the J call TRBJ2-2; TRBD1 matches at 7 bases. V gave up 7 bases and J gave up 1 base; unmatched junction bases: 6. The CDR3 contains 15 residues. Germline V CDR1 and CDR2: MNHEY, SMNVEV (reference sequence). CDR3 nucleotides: TGTGCCAGCACGACGGGACAGTGGAACACCGGGGAGCTGTTTTTT. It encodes CASTTGQWNTGELFF.

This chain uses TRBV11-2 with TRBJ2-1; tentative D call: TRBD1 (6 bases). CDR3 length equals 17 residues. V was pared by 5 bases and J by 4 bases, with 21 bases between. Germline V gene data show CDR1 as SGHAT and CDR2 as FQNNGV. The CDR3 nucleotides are TGTGCCAGCAGCACGCGACAGGAGTCCGTAATATACAATGAGCAGTTCTTC. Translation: CASSTRQESVIYNEQFF. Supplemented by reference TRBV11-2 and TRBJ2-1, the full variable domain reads EAGVAQSPRYKIIEKRQSVAFWCNPISGHATLYWYQQILGQGPKLLIQFQNNGVVDDSQLPKDRFSAERLKGVDSTLKIQPAKLEDSAVYLCASSTRQESVIYNEQFFGPGTRLTVL.

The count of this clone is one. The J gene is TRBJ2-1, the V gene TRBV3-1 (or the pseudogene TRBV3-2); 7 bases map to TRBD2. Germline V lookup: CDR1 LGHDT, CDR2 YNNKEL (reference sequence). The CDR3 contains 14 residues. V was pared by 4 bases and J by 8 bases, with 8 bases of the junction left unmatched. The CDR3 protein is CASSPTAGVYEQFF. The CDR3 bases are TGTGCCAGCAGCCCGACGGCGGGGGTTTATGAGCAGTTCTTC.

DNA of the CDR3: TGTGCCAGCAGCGGCCGGAGGGTGGCAGGGTGGGTAGGAGAGACCCAGTACTTC. It yields the protein CASSGRRVAGWVGETQYF. This chain joins TRBV21-1 and TRBJ2-5; TRBD2 is the table's D call and was not checked against the DNA. TRBV21-1 is a known pseudogene. The CDR3 consists of 18 residues.

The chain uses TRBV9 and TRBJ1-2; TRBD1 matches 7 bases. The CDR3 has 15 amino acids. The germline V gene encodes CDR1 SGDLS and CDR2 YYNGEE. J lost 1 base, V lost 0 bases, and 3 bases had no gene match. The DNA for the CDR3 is TGTGCCAGCAGCGTAGGAGGGACAGTTAACTATGGCTACACCTTC. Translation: CASSVGGTVNYGYTF. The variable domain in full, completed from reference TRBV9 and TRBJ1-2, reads DSGVTQTPKHLITATGQRVTLRCSPRSGDLSVYWYQQSLDQGLQFLIQYYNGEERAKGNILERFSAQQFPDLHSELNLSSLELGDSALYFCASSVGGTVNYGYTFGSGTRLTVV.

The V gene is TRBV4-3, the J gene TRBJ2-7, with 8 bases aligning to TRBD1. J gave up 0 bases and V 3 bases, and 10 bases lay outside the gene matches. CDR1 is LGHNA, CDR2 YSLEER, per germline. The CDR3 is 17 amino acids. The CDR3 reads CASSQLIGTGVSYEQYF. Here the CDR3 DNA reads TGCGCCAGCAGCCAGCTTATTGGGACAGGAGTCTCCTACGAGCAGTACTTC.

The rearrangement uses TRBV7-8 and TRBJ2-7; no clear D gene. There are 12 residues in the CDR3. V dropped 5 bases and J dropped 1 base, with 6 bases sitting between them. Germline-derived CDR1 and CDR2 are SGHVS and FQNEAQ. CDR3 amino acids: CASSLSSYEQYF. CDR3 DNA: TGTGCCAGCAGCCTTTCTTCCTACGAGCAGTACTTC.

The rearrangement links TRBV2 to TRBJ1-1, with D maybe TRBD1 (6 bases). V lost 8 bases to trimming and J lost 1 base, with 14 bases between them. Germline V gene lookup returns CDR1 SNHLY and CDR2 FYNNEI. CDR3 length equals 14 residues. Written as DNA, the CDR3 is TGTGCCAGCGGCAGGACAGATGGGAACACTGAAGCTTTCTTT. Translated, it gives CASGRTDGNTEAFF.

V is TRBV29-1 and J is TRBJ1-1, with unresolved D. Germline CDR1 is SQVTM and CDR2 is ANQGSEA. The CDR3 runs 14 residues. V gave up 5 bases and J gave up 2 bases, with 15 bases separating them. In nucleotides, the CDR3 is TGCAGCGTTTCCAGGCCGGGAGCCAACACTGAAGCTTTCTTT. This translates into CSVSRPGANTEAFF.

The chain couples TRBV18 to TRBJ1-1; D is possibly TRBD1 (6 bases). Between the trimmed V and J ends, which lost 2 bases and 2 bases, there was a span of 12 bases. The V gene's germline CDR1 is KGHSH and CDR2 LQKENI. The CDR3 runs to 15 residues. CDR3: CASSPSADRNTEAFF. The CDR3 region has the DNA TGTGCCAGCTCACCATCCGCGGACAGAAACACTGAAGCTTTCTTT.

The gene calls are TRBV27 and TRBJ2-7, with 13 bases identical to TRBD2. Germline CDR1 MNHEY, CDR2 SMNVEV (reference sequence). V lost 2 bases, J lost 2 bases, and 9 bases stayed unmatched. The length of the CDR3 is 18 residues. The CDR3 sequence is CASSLGGTSGAYPYEQYF. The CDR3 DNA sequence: TGTGCCAGCAGTTTAGGCGGGACTAGCGGGGCCTACCCCTACGAGCAGTACTTC.

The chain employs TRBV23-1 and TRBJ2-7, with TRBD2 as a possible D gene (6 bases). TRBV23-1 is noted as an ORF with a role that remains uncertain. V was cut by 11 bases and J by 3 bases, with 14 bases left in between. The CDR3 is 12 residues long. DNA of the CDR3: TGCGCCCGCGGGGCGACACGCTACGAGCAGTACTTC. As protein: CARGATRYEQYF.

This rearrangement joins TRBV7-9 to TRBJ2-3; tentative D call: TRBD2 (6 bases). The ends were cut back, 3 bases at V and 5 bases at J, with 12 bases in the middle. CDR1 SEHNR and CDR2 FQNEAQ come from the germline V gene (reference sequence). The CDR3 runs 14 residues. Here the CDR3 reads CASSFGGRGDTQYF. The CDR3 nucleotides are TGTGCCAGCAGCTTCGGGGGACGCGGAGATACGCAGTATTTT.

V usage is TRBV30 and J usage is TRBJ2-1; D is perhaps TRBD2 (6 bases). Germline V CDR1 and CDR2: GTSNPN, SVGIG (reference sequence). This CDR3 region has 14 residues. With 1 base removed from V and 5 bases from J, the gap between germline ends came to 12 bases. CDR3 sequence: CAWSGGLAHNEQFF. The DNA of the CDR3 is TGTGCCTGGAGTGGGGGACTGGCCCACAATGAGCAGTTCTTC. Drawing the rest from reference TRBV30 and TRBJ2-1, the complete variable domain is SQTIHQWPATLVQPVGSPLSLECTVEGTSNPNLYWYRQAAGRGLQLLFYSVGIGQISSEVPQNLSASRPQDRQFILSSKKLLLSDSGFYLCAWSGGLAHNEQFFGPGTRLTVL.

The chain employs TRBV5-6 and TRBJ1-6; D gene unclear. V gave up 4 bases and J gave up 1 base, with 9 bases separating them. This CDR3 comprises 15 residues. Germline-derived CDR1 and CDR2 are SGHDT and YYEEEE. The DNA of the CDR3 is TGTGCCAGCAGCCCCCCCCCGTCCTATAATTCACCCCTCCACTTT. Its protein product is CASSPPPSYNSPLHF.